This T cell receptor beta chain was identified in a study of cytomegalovirus exposure and HLA in healthy donors. About the study: There were roughly 80 million unique TCRs (from HLA-typed donors) in an early data release.

The PCR was carried out with 60 Vbeta primers and 13 Jbeta primers. Profiled with immunoSEQ multiplex PCR; TCRdb holds only in-frame clones, not every one. The data show 180,000 or so clones, about 80% seen once. This clone was picked up one time. Its antigen is undetermined. Germline V gene lookup returns CDR1 GTSNPN and CDR2 SVGIG (reference sequence). The trim removed 3 bases at V and 5 bases at J, leaving 11 bases unmatched. This CDR3 comprises 16 residues. Study-level results: The classifier reportedly diagnosed cytomegalovirus status with high specificity and sensitivity. About 87% or about 30% of the time was how often most TCR beta V segments were productive, according to an earlier analysis. Among CMV-associated TCR beta chains, most appeared HLA-restricted in a later analysis.

This rearrangement joins TRBV30 to TRBJ1-1; 11 bases fit TRBD1. The sample comprised PBMCs. This clonotype originated in a woman in her 30s in good health and CMV-seronegative. DNA of the CDR3: TGTGCCTGGAGGGAATTGGACAGGGGGCATCGGACTGAAGCTTTCTTT. Residues: CAWRELDRGHRTEAFF. Full variable domain (rest looked up from reference TRBV30 and TRBJ1-1): SQTIHQWPATLVQPVGSPLSLECTVEGTSNPNLYWYRQAAGRGLQLLFYSVGIGQISSEVPQNLSASRPQDRQFILSSKKLLLSDSGFYLCAWRELDRGHRTEAFFGQGTRLTVV.